This T cell receptor beta chain was observed in a study of spatial heterogeneity in lung cancer. Overall study findings and caveats: Resection saw ubiquitous expanded tumor TCRs appear in blood more than follow-up did.

The ends were cut back, 8 bases at V and 0 bases at J, with 16 bases in the middle. There are 16 residues in the CDR3. Concerning this clonotype itself: Antigen specificity is unknown.

The time point: sample taken at primary tumor resection. Sequencing covered unsorted whole RNA taken from tumor, nontumor lung or frozen PBMC. A total of approximately 77 untreated early-stage non-small cell lung cancer patients served as donors. A unique molecular identifier was carried by every single TCR cDNA molecule. One entry per CDR3 protein results from TCRdb running MiXCR on the 5' RACE reads. Of about 85,000 distinct CDR3 sequences in the sample, around 21% were seen once. This chain connects TRBV12-3 or TRBV12-4 to TRBJ2-2, with D tentatively TRBD1 or TRBD2 (5 bases each). The sequenced sample was PBMCs, obtained at surgery. This sequence was found in a male donor with early-stage non-small cell lung cancer. This chain's CDR3 is CASLPEGSPNTGELFF. The CDR3 DNA reads as TGTGCCAGCCTACCTGAGGGGAGCCCGAACACCGGGGAGCTGTTTTTT.